These 21 T cell receptor beta chains came from one sample sequenced in a study of CD8 T cells in ankylosing spondylitis. TCRdb re-analysed the 5' RACE reads in MiXCR, keeping a single row per CDR3 protein. The sample consists of 200,000 to 250,000 distinct CDR3 sequences, roughly a tenth of them appearing once. Material for sequencing was blood, either unsorted or a sorted T cell fraction (not recorded which). These receptors all stem from a male donor with ankylosing spondylitis or in good health (not recorded which).

Many counts were recorded for this clonotype. Written as DNA, the CDR3 is TGTGCCTGGAGGGAACCGGGAGCAACCTACGAGCAGTACTTC. This encodes CAWREPGATYEQYF. The chain carries TRBV30 and TRBJ2-7, with D possibly matching TRBD2 (6 bases). Germline CDR1 GTSNPN, CDR2 SVGIG (reference sequence). The CDR3 length is 14 residues. V dropped 3 bases and J dropped 2 bases, with 14 bases sitting between them.

This clonotype was found a few times. The rearrangement joins TRBV20-1 to TRBJ2-3, with D maybe TRBD1 (6 bases). Trimming removed 3 bases from V and 5 bases from J, with 9 bases in between. The CDR3 runs 12 residues. CDR1 DFQATT and CDR2 SNEGSKA come from the germline V gene (reference sequence). This chain's CDR3 is CSASPGVDTQYF. Written as DNA, the CDR3 is TGCAGTGCTAGTCCAGGGGTAGATACGCAGTATTTT.

The chain joins TRBV29-1 to TRBJ2-3, with 7 bases matching TRBD2. V was clipped by 7 bases and J by 7 bases; unmatched bases: 11. CDR1 SQVTM and CDR2 ANQGSEA come from the germline V gene. There are 13 residues in the CDR3. The DNA for the CDR3 is TGCAGCGGTAAACTCGGGGGGAGGAATACGCAGTATTTT. Translated, it gives CSGKLGGRNTQYF.

This clonotype was seen at least ten times. CDR3 residues: CSARTSGGIAETQYF. The CDR3 DNA follows: TGCAGTGCTAGGACTAGCGGGGGGATCGCAGAGACCCAGTACTTC. The chain is built from TRBV20-1 and TRBJ2-5; 13 nucleotides align to TRBD2. The CDR3 has 15 amino acids. CDR1 is DFQATT, CDR2 SNEGSKA, per germline (reference sequence). The V and J ends lost 3 bases and 4 bases, in that order; junction bases with no gene match: 5.

This clonotype has ten or more counts. The chain carries TRBV20-1 and TRBJ2-3, with 14 positions matching TRBD2. The V gene end was trimmed by 5 bases and the J gene end by 3 bases; junction bases not matched to a gene: 4. In germline, CDR1 is DFQATT, CDR2 SNEGSKA (reference sequence). This CDR3 has 15 residues. The CDR3 nucleotides read TGCAGTGCTCCCCGGACTAGCGGGAGGACAGATACGCAGTATTTT. This encodes CSAPRTSGRTDTQYF.

Comments on this clonotype: This may stem from a read error, because a much larger clone lies one nucleotide away. Here the CDR3 reads CVSSAGTARNEQFF. DNA for the CDR3: TGCGTCAGCAGCGCTGGGACAGCTCGCAATGAGCAGTTCTTC. This rearrangement joins TRBV5-1 to TRBJ2-1; 7 positions match TRBD1. The CDR3 has 14 amino acids. Germline lookup yields CDR1 SGHRS and CDR2 YFSETQ.

In this sample, this clonotype turned up a few times. The J gene is TRBJ1-2, the V gene TRBV7-9; TRBD1 is a possible D gene (5 bases). V was shortened by 5 bases and J by 3 bases, with 16 bases between the two germline ends. In germline, CDR1 is SEHNR, CDR2 FQNEAQ (reference sequence). The CDR3 sequence is 15 residues long. CDR3 in amino acids: CASSPRDGNYYGYTF. The CDR3 DNA follows: TGTGCCAGCAGCCCTCGGGACGGGAACTACTATGGCTACACCTTC.

This clonotype was seen ten or more times. The chain carries TRBV2 and TRBJ2-2, with D maybe TRBD1 (5 bases). Germline assignment: CDR1 SNHLY and CDR2 FYNNEI. Trimming left V 2 bases short and J 3 bases short, with 7 bases between. The CDR3 is 14 amino acids. This chain's CDR3 is CASSEQGYTGELFF. CDR3 in DNA: TGTGCCAGCAGTGAACAGGGTTACACCGGGGAGCTGTTTTTT.

This clonotype showed up many times. The CDR3 here is CASSTTSGYTDTQYF. Written as DNA, the CDR3 is TGTGCCAGCAGCACGACTAGCGGGTACACAGATACGCAGTATTTT. The chain is built from TRBV7-9 and TRBJ2-3; 10 bases are a match to TRBD2. The CDR3 sequence is 15 residues long. V lost 5 bases, J lost 2 bases, and 4 bases stayed unmatched. Germline loops: CDR1 SEHNR, CDR2 FQNEAQ (reference sequence).

This clonotype was detected many times. The chain carries TRBV20-1 and TRBJ1-1; no clear D. The V end lost 6 bases, the J end lost 4 bases, and 21 bases lay between the germline ends. This CDR3 has 15 amino acids. Germline V gene sequence: CDR1 DFQATT, CDR2 SNEGSKA (reference sequence). Here the CDR3 reads CSANLDGPWGTEAFF. The CDR3 nucleotides are TGCAGTGCGAATCTGGACGGGCCGTGGGGCACTGAAGCTTTCTTT.

At least ten counts were recorded for this clonotype. V is TRBV12-3 or TRBV12-4 and J is TRBJ1-1; weak D call: TRBD1 (6 bases). The length of the CDR3 is 17 residues. V lost 0 bases to trimming and J lost 0 bases, with 14 bases between them. The CDR3, as DNA: TGTGCCAGCAGTTTAGCCACCCGGGGGCTGCTGAACACTGAAGCTTTCTTT. Residues: CASSLATRGLLNTEAFF.

This clonotype appeared many times. CDR3 bases: TGCAGTGCTAGAGAAGAAGGCAGATTCACCGGGGAGCTGTTTTTT. Amino acids: CSAREEGRFTGELFF. The V gene is TRBV20-1, the J gene TRBJ2-2, with unresolved D. V lost 0 bases and J lost 4, with 12 bases in between. The CDR3 extends over 15 amino acids. Per the germline V gene, CDR1 is DFQATT and CDR2 is SNEGSKA (reference sequence).

This clonotype was observed at least ten times. This chain links TRBV5-5 with TRBJ2-6; D uncertain. V was trimmed by 0 bases and J by 2 bases, leaving 12 bases between them. CDR1 and CDR2 from the germline V gene are SGHKS and YYEKEE (reference sequence). This CDR3 has 17 residues. The CDR3 nucleotides are TGTGCCAGCAGCTTGGTGGTATCCCCTCCTGGGGCCAACGTCCTGACTTTC. Amino acids: CASSLVVSPPGANVLTF.

This clonotype showed up many times. V is TRBV6-5 and J is TRBJ1-6; no definite D call. V lost 3 bases to trimming and J lost 11 bases, with 14 bases between them. This CDR3 is built from 14 residues. Germline V gives CDR1 MNHEY, CDR2 SVGAGI. The CDR3 here is CASSYLQVEAPLHF. CDR3 nucleotides: TGTGCCAGCAGTTATTTGCAGGTCGAGGCACCCCTCCACTTT.

Many counts were recorded for this clonotype. This chain joins TRBV20-1 and TRBJ1-2; tentatively, D is TRBD1 (6 bases). The CDR3 extends over 14 amino acids. Trimming removed 3 bases at V and 3 bases at J, with 14 bases between. The germline gives CDR1 DFQATT, CDR2 SNEGSKA (reference sequence). CDR3 coding DNA: TGCAGTGCTAGCGCCAGTCCAGGGGACTATGGCTACACCTTC. Protein sequence: CSASASPGDYGYTF.

This clonotype has at least ten counts. This chain links TRBV7-9 with TRBJ2-3; D assignment may be TRBD1 or TRBD2 (5 bases each). Germline values: CDR1 SEHNR, CDR2 FQNEAQ (reference sequence). V lost 5 bases and J 2 bases, leaving 20 bases between the germline ends. This CDR3 is built from 17 residues. CDR3 sequence reads: CASSTSGAIFLTDTQYF. Written as DNA, the CDR3 is TGTGCCAGCAGCACCTCCGGGGCGATATTCCTCACAGATACGCAGTATTTT.

This clonotype was seen ten or more times. This chain links TRBV20-1 with TRBJ2-2; D not resolved. Germline V lookup: CDR1 DFQATT, CDR2 SNEGSKA (reference sequence). V lost 6 bases and J 2 bases, leaving 7 bases between the germline ends. The CDR3 runs to 12 residues. CDR3 loop: CSAAENTGELFF. As DNA, the CDR3 is TGCAGTGCCGCGGAAAACACCGGGGAGCTGTTTTTT.

This clonotype was counted ten times or more. This rearrangement joins TRBV7-2 to TRBJ2-2; 8 positions match TRBD1. There are 15 residues in the CDR3. Germline V gene data show CDR1 as SGHTA and CDR2 as FQGNSA. V was pared by 3 bases and J by 8 bases, with 8 bases of the junction left unmatched. CDR3 bases: TGTGCCAGCAGCTTGGGACAGGTCGGCACTGGGGAGCTGTTTTTT. Protein: CASSLGQVGTGELFF.

This clonotype was counted ten times or more. The CDR3 DNA reads as TGTGCCAGCAGCTTACGCCGGGACTCCGAATCCTACACAGATACGCAGTATTTT. It translates to CASSLRRDSESYTDTQYF. The V call is TRBV5-6, the J call TRBJ2-3; D is possibly TRBD2 (6 bases). The CDR3 runs to 18 residues. The germline CDR1 and CDR2 sequences are SGHDT and YYEEEE. The V end lost 2 bases, the J end lost 2 bases, and 21 bases lay between the germline ends.

This clonotype was detected only a few times. The V call is TRBV7-9, the J call TRBJ2-2; 7 bases agree with TRBD1. The CDR3 is made up of 16 amino acids. Trimming removed 6 bases from V and 4 bases from J; junction bases left unmatched: 11. Germline lookup yields CDR1 SEHNR and CDR2 FQNEAQ (reference sequence). In DNA form, the CDR3 reads TGTGCCAGCAGGTCCCTAGAGGGGGCACCCACCGGGGAGCTGTTTTTT. Protein: CASRSLEGAPTGELFF.

Ten or more counts support this clonotype. The chain links TRBV20-1 to TRBJ1-5; D not resolved. This CDR3 contains 14 residues. V was pared by 3 bases and J by 0 bases, with 9 bases between. The germline V gene encodes CDR1 DFQATT and CDR2 SNEGSKA (reference sequence). The CDR3 region has the DNA TGCAGTGCTAGGGGGAGGCCTAGCAATCAGCCCCAGCATTTT. Its protein is CSARGRPSNQPQHF.